The 23 T cell receptor beta chains listed next were all sequenced from one sample in a study of Ad26.COV2.S vaccination and SARS-CoV-2 variants. Here immunoSEQ multiplex PCR was the method, and the copy in TCRdb shows in-frame clones only, minus some. The sample carries over 350,000 clones, 80% to 90% recorded once. As for treatment: 15 to 20 received Ad26.COV2.S at low or high dose, single or two shots; about 5 received placebo; per-sample allocation not given. Sampling was performed 63 days after the first vaccine or placebo injection. This sample comprised peripheral blood, obtained in a trial of Ad26.COV2.S vaccine versus placebo. These receptors all come from a person aged 18-65 years who received the Ad26.COV2.S COVID-19 vaccine or a placebo.

The chain combines TRBV12-5 with TRBJ2-1; D is unclear. V was clipped by 5 bases and J by 4 bases, with 18 bases between them. Germline lookup yields CDR1 LGHNT and CDR2 FRNRAP. The length of the CDR3 is 16 residues. CDR3 region: CASGADADLPYNEQFF. Here the CDR3 DNA reads TGTGCTAGTGGTGCGGACGCAGACCTCCCTTACAATGAGCAGTTCTTC.

The V call is TRBV10-3, the J call TRBJ2-7; D might be TRBD2 (6 bases). Germline V gene lookup returns CDR1 ENHRY and CDR2 SYGVKD. This CDR3 region has 15 residues. Trimming took 3 bases from V and 0 from J, leaving 12 bases between them. CDR3 nucleotides: TGTGCCATCAGTGAAGGAGGGGTGAGCTCCTACGAGCAGTACTTC. Translation: CAISEGGVSSYEQYF.

Note on this clone: Other DNA sequences in the sample encode the same CDR3. The chain couples TRBV20-1 to TRBJ2-7, with no clear D. CDR1 and CDR2 from the germline V gene are DFQATT and SNEGSKA (reference sequence). CDR3 length equals 11 residues. V was shortened by 0 bases and J by 4 bases, with 4 bases between the two germline ends. Here the CDR3 DNA reads TGCAGTGCTAGAGAAGCGTACGAGCAGTACTTC. It yields the protein CSAREAYEQYF.

The genes are TRBV4-1 and TRBJ1-4; D is unclear. Looked up from germline, CDR1 is MGHRA and CDR2 is YSYEKL. The V end was cut by 0 bases, the J end by 0 bases, with 5 bases between. This CDR3 region has 15 residues. CDR3 coding DNA: TGCGCCAGCAGCCAAGACGAAGCAACTAATGAAAAACTGTTTTTT. Protein product: CASSQDEATNEKLFF.

The rearrangement uses TRBV5-4 and TRBJ1-2; 8 bases line up with TRBD1. CDR3 length equals 13 residues. V shed 1 base and J 6 bases; nucleotides not matched to a gene: 2. Germline CDR1 and CDR2: SGHNT and YYREEE (reference sequence). CDR3 amino acids: CASSLLTGDGYTF. DNA for the CDR3: TGTGCCAGCAGCTTGCTGACAGGGGATGGCTACACCTTC.

This clone has a handful of counts. The genes are TRBV6-5 and TRBJ1-1; no reliable D call. This CDR3 has 13 residues. Germline CDR1 is MNHEY and CDR2 is SVGAGI. V was shortened by 9 bases and J by 1 base, with 12 bases between the two germline ends. DNA of the CDR3: TGTGCCAGTCGAGGACGGGAGAACACTGAAGCTTTCTTT. Protein product: CASRGRENTEAFF.

V and J are TRBV30 and TRBJ1-6, with D perhaps TRBD1 (6 bases). Trimming removed 0 bases from V and 8 bases from J, with 23 bases in between. The CDR3 has 18 amino acids. Germline CDR1 GTSNPN, CDR2 SVGIG (reference sequence). DNA of the CDR3: TGTGCCTGGAGTGTACCCTCAACCCACAGGGCCCACCATTCACCCCTCCACTTT. Its translation is CAWSVPSTHRAHHSPLHF.

This chain joins TRBV6-5 and TRBJ2-1, with TRBD1 identical over 8 bases. With V trimmed by 2 bases and J by 15 bases, 12 bases remained unmatched. CDR1 MNHEY and CDR2 SVGAGI come from the germline V gene. This CDR3 comprises 14 residues. CDR3 DNA sequence: TGTGCCAGCAGTTACCTTGCCAGGGGGCGCGTCCGGTTCTTC. This encodes CASSYLARGRVRFF.

This chain joins TRBV10-1 and TRBJ1-1, with 10 bases lining up with TRBD1. This CDR3 region has 13 residues. Germline-derived CDR1 and CDR2 are WNHNN and SYGVQD (reference sequence). The V and J ends lost 6 bases and 4 bases, in that order; junction bases with no gene match: 2. The chain's CDR3 is CASSRTGGTEAFF. CDR3 sequence (DNA): TGCGCCAGCAGCCGGACAGGGGGCACTGAAGCTTTCTTT.

This chain connects TRBV3-1 (or the pseudogene TRBV3-2) to TRBJ2-3, with a tentative D call TRBD2 (6 bases). Per germline, CDR1 LGHDT and CDR2 YNNKEL (reference sequence). V dropped 2 bases and J dropped 2 bases, with 11 bases sitting between them. The CDR3 covers 15 residues. The DNA for the CDR3 is TGTGCCAGCAGCCAAATCGGGGGAGCCACAGATACGCAGTATTTT. Translating it yields CASSQIGGATDTQYF.

This sequence joins TRBV4-1 and TRBJ1-5; the match to TRBD1 covers 9 bases. The trim removed 5 bases at V and 3 bases at J, leaving 8 bases unmatched. Germline values: CDR1 MGHRA, CDR2 YSYEKL. This CDR3 is 16 amino acids long. CDR3 protein: CASSNPGTGSNQPQHF. In DNA form, the CDR3 reads TGCGCCAGCAGCAACCCCGGGACAGGGTCCAATCAGCCCCAGCATTTT.

Points on this clone: Other DNA variants within this sample encode the same CDR3. This chain links TRBV12-3 or TRBV12-4 with TRBJ2-7; no clear D gene. V lost 1 base and J lost 1, with 5 bases in between. The CDR3 length is 13 residues. The DNA of the CDR3 is TGTGCCAGCAGTTTAGGGGTTTCCTACGAGCAGTACTTC. Encoded protein: CASSLGVSYEQYF.

This clone was observed a few times. The chain joins TRBV6-1 to TRBJ1-6; 7 bases align to TRBD1. From germline, CDR1 is MNHNS and CDR2 SASEGT. V shed 2 bases and J 0 bases; nucleotides not matched to a gene: 7. The CDR3 consists of 18 residues. CDR3 amino acids: CASSERQGGSSYNSPLHF. CDR3 nucleotide sequence: TGTGCCAGCAGTGAAAGACAGGGCGGGAGCTCCTATAATTCACCCCTCCACTTT.

This sequence joins TRBV19 and TRBJ1-1; a weak D match, TRBD1 (5 bases). This CDR3 is built from 13 residues. V shed 1 base and J shed 8 bases, with 11 bases lying between them. Per germline, CDR1 LNHDA and CDR2 SQIVND (reference sequence). The CDR3 here is CASSIVGTEEAFF. In DNA form, the CDR3 reads TGTGCCAGTAGTATAGTCGGGACCGAAGAAGCTTTCTTT. The full variable domain, rest sourced from reference TRBV19 and TRBJ1-1, is DGGITQSPKYLFRKEGQNVTLSCEQNLNHDAMYWYRQDPGQGLRLIYYSQIVNDFQKGDIAEGYSVSREKKESFPLTVTSAQKNPTAFYLCASSIVGTEEAFFGQGTRLTVV.

The CDR3 DNA is TGTGCCATCAGTGAGTCGCAGGACCTAGGCAATCAGCCCCAGCATTTT. This sequence encodes CAISESQDLGNQPQHF. The genes are TRBV10-3 and TRBJ1-5; D uncertain. Trimming shortened V by 0 bases and J by 2 bases, and 11 bases separated the two germline ends. From germline, CDR1 is ENHRY and CDR2 SYGVKD. This CDR3 spans 16 amino acids.

This clone has just one count. J is TRBJ1-1 and V is TRBV7-2; TRBD1 might be the D (5 bases). V was shortened by 3 bases and J by 1 base, with 18 bases between the two germline ends. The CDR3 is 17 residues long. From germline, CDR1 is SGHTA and CDR2 FQGNSA. CDR3 protein: CASSFGRRQGENTEAFF. CDR3 in DNA: TGTGCCAGCAGCTTTGGTCGACGGCAGGGAGAGAACACTGAAGCTTTCTTT.

The chain uses TRBV5-1 and TRBJ1-1, with 9 bases lining up with TRBD1. The CDR3 contains 14 residues. Trimming cost V 4 bases and J 5 bases; bases outside gene matches: 6. Germline V CDR1 and CDR2: SGHRS, YFSETQ. In nucleotides, the CDR3 is TGCGCCAGCAGCCGGGACAGGGTGGGGACTGAAGCTTTCTTT. Residues: CASSRDRVGTEAFF. The whole variable domain, remainder taken from reference TRBV5-1 and TRBJ1-1, is KAGVTQTPRYLIKTRGQQVTLSCSPISGHRSVSWYQQTPGQGLQFLFEYFSETQRNKGNFPGRFSGRQFSNSRSEMNVSTLELGDSALYLCASSRDRVGTEAFFGQGTRLTVV.

The CDR3 nucleotides are TGTGCCAGCAGCCATCTCGTGAGAAAGGAGAGCTATGGCTACACCTTC. This translates into CASSHLVRKESYGYTF. V gene TRBV3-1 (or the pseudogene TRBV3-2) combines with J gene TRBJ1-2, with no clear D. With 3 bases removed from V and 4 bases from J, the gap between germline ends came to 18 bases. Germline V gene data show CDR1 as LGHDT and CDR2 as YNNKEL (reference sequence). The CDR3 is 16 residues long.

V is TRBV14 and J is TRBJ1-1; tentative D call: TRBD1 (6 bases). V was pared by 2 bases and J by 5 bases, with 15 bases between. The CDR3 runs 15 residues. The V gene's germline CDR1 is SGHDN and CDR2 FVKESK. CDR3: CASSQRRGRGTEAFF. The DNA of the CDR3 is TGTGCCAGCAGCCAAAGGAGGGGGAGAGGGACTGAAGCTTTCTTT.

Written as DNA, the CDR3 is TGTGCCAGCAGTTACTCGACTTGGGGTTGGGGCTACACCTTC. Translating it yields CASSYSTWGWGYTF. The chain joins TRBV6-5 to TRBJ1-2; no clear D. CDR1 and CDR2 from the germline V gene are MNHEY and SVGAGI. V gave up 0 bases and J gave up 8 bases, with 13 bases separating them. This CDR3 has 14 residues.

The rearrangement uses TRBV6-1 and TRBJ2-5; possible D gene TRBD2, 5 bases. CDR1 is MNHNS, CDR2 SASEGT, per germline. This CDR3 is 15 amino acids long. The V gene lost 8 bases and the J gene lost 0 bases, with 16 bases spanning the gap. The CDR3 here is CASWAGLQYQETQYF. CDR3 DNA: TGTGCCAGCTGGGCCGGACTTCAGTACCAAGAGACCCAGTACTTC.

The CDR3 is CASSQGQSSYNEQFF. CDR3 nucleotides: TGTGCCAGCAGCCAGGGACAAAGCTCCTACAATGAGCAGTTCTTC. The V call is TRBV16, the J call TRBJ2-1, with D possibly matching TRBD1 (6 bases). Trimming took off 3 bases at V and 0 bases at J, with 9 bases between the two ends. Germline V gives CDR1 KGHSY, CDR2 FQNENV. The length of the CDR3 is 15 residues.

V usage is TRBV19 and J usage is TRBJ2-1, with TRBD2 matching over 7 bases. CDR3 size: 16 residues. J gave up 4 bases and V 4 bases, and 10 bases lay outside the gene matches. Per germline, CDR1 LNHDA and CDR2 SQIVND (reference sequence). CDR3 in DNA: TGTGCCAGTAGTACAGAGGCGGGGGAGCTATACAATGAGCAGTTCTTC. Protein product: CASSTEAGELYNEQFF.